This passage covers 16 T cell receptor beta chains from one sample sequenced in a study of CD4+ T cells in melanoma. The method was immunoSEQ multiplex PCR; TCRdb's version includes in-frame clones alone and lacks a portion of them. The sample contains about 50,000 clones, 89% of which appear only once. Sequencing was done on a sample of peripheral blood. These receptors came from a human donor with melanoma.

This chain uses TRBV5-1 with TRBJ2-5; D is ambiguous. V lost 2 bases and J 5 bases, leaving 13 bases between the germline ends. CDR1 is SGHRS, CDR2 YFSETQ, per germline. This CDR3 has 14 residues. CDR3 residues: CASSFGVGRETQYF. CDR3 in DNA: TGCGCCAGCAGCTTTGGGGTCGGACGGGAGACCCAGTACTTC.

The rearrangement uses TRBV6-1 and TRBJ2-7, with a weak D call TRBD1 (6 bases). This CDR3 contains 14 residues. The germline V gene encodes CDR1 MNHNS and CDR2 SASEGT. V shed 6 bases and J shed 2 bases, with 14 bases lying between them. The CDR3 sequence: CASSAQQGPYEQYF. The CDR3, as DNA: TGTGCCAGCAGCGCTCAGCAGGGGCCCTACGAGCAGTACTTC.

This clone appeared a single time. This chain connects TRBV6-5 to TRBJ2-7; tentative D call: TRBD1 (5 bases). Germline CDR1 and CDR2: MNHEY and SVGAGI. The V end lost 4 bases, the J end lost 2 bases, and 12 bases lay between the germline ends. This CDR3 has 14 residues. The CDR3 DNA is TGTGCCAGCAGTTCGGAAGGACACACCTACGAGCAGTACTTC. Translation gives CASSSEGHTYEQYF.

V is TRBV9 and J is TRBJ1-2; D may be TRBD1 (6 bases). V was shortened by 3 bases and J by 0 bases, with 12 bases between the two germline ends. The CDR3 extends over 15 amino acids. CDR1 and CDR2 (germline): SGDLS, YYNGEE. The CDR3 here is CASSGYRESNYGYTF. The CDR3 DNA follows: TGTGCCAGCAGCGGATACAGGGAGTCTAACTATGGCTACACCTTC.

The chain recombines TRBV19 with TRBJ2-2, with 7 bases identical to TRBD1. The CDR3 spans 14 residues. CDR1 is LNHDA and CDR2 is SQIVND in the germline V gene (reference sequence). With V trimmed by 8 bases and J by 4 bases, 7 bases remained unmatched. CDR3 residues: CASLPGQRTGELFF. In DNA, the CDR3 is TGTGCCAGTCTCCCGGGACAGCGCACCGGGGAGCTGTTTTTT.

The chain links TRBV30 to TRBJ2-5, with a tentative D call TRBD2 (7 bases). The germline V and J ends were trimmed by 4 bases and 1 base, with 19 bases remaining between them. The CDR3 sequence is 16 residues long. Germline V CDR1 and CDR2: GTSNPN, SVGIG (reference sequence). CDR3 nucleotides: TGTGCCTGGATTGGAGGGGGGGTTTTCGGCCAAGAGACCCAGTACTTC. Its translation is CAWIGGGVFGQETQYF.

The rearrangement links TRBV7-3 to TRBJ2-7; 10 nucleotides align to TRBD1. The ends lost 5 bases at V and 7 bases at J; junction bases unmatched: 8. CDR1 and CDR2 (germline): SGHTA, FQGTGA. This CDR3 comprises 14 residues. CDR3 in amino acids: CASSPGQGTGEQYF. The CDR3 nucleotides are TGTGCCAGCAGCCCGGGACAGGGGACTGGGGAGCAGTACTTC.

The V call is TRBV28, the J call TRBJ2-5; either TRBD1 or TRBD2 may fit D (5 bases each). CDR3 length: 13 residues. Between the trimmed V and J ends, which lost 8 bases and 2 bases, there was a span of 12 bases. Looked up from germline, CDR1 is MDHEN and CDR2 is SYDVKM. CDR3 amino acids: CASGDGKQETQYF. The CDR3 DNA sequence: TGTGCCAGCGGGGACGGTAAACAAGAGACCCAGTACTTC. Supplemented by reference TRBV28 and TRBJ2-5, the full variable domain reads DVKVTQSSRYLVKRTGEKVFLECVQDMDHENMFWYRQDPGLGLRLIYFSYDVKMKEKGDIPEGYSVSREKKERFSLILESASTNQTSMYLCASGDGKQETQYFGPGTRLLVL.

V gene TRBV19 combines with J gene TRBJ1-3; 7 bases agree with TRBD1. J lost 7 bases, V lost 6 bases, and 12 bases had no gene match. CDR1 is LNHDA and CDR2 is SQIVND in the germline V gene (reference sequence). The CDR3 has 15 residues. The CDR3 loop is CASRPVGTTGNTIYF. The CDR3 DNA sequence: TGTGCCAGTAGGCCGGTCGGGACGACAGGGAACACCATATATTTT. The variable domain in full, completed from reference TRBV19 and TRBJ1-3, reads DGGITQSPKYLFRKEGQNVTLSCEQNLNHDAMYWYRQDPGQGLRLIYYSQIVNDFQKGDIAEGYSVSREKKESFPLTVTSAQKNPTAFYLCASRPVGTTGNTIYFGEGSWLTVV.

The gene calls are TRBV7-2 and TRBJ1-2, with TRBD1 identical over 8 bases. This CDR3 has 16 amino acids. The J segment lost 4 bases and the V segment lost 5 bases, leaving 12 bases of the junction unmatched. Germline loops: CDR1 SGHTA, CDR2 FQGNSA. The CDR3 loop is CASSHYDRGTLYGYTF. CDR3 DNA sequence: TGTGCCAGCAGCCACTATGACAGGGGTACTCTCTATGGCTACACCTTC.

The V and J genes are TRBV7-3 and TRBJ2-3; no clear D. This CDR3 region has 14 residues. Germline V gives CDR1 SGHTA, CDR2 FQGTGA. The ends were cut back, 0 bases at V and 6 bases at J, with 10 bases in the middle. The chain's CDR3 is CASSLTAEKDTQYF. The CDR3 nucleotides are TGTGCCAGCAGCTTAACGGCGGAGAAGGATACGCAGTATTTT. Full variable domain (missing parts from reference TRBV7-3 and TRBJ2-3): GAGVSQTPSNKVTEKGKYVELRCDPISGHTALYWYRQSLGQGPEFLIYFQGTGAADDSGLPNDRFFAVRPEGSVSTLKIQRTERGDSAVYLCASSLTAEKDTQYFGPGTRLTVL.

This chain connects TRBV4-1 to TRBJ1-2, with D perhaps TRBD1 (6 bases). Per the germline V gene, CDR1 is MGHRA and CDR2 is YSYEKL. The CDR3 is 14 amino acids. Trimming shortened V by 0 bases and J by 4 bases, and 9 bases separated the two germline ends. The CDR3 spells CASSQDLGAYGYTF. Written as DNA, the CDR3 is TGCGCCAGCAGCCAAGATTTGGGGGCCTATGGCTACACCTTC.

This sequence joins TRBV5-8 and TRBJ1-5; the D is unclear. The V gene's germline CDR1 is SGHTS and CDR2 YDEGEE. The CDR3 is 13 residues long. Trimming pared 1 base from V and 6 bases from J, leaving 8 bases between. CDR3 DNA: TGTGCCAGCAGCTTGAGGCCAGGTCAGCCCCAGCATTTT. This translates into CASSLRPGQPQHF.

This chain connects TRBV9 to TRBJ2-5; D may be TRBD2 (5 bases). CDR1 is SGDLS, CDR2 YYNGEE, per germline. V shed 5 bases and J shed 8 bases, with 13 bases lying between them. The CDR3 runs to 12 residues. CDR3 sequence: CASSPNTGTQYF. In DNA form, the CDR3 reads TGTGCCAGCAGTCCGAACACGGGAACCCAGTACTTC.

This chain connects TRBV28 to TRBJ2-7, with D unresolved. Germline CDR1 MDHEN, CDR2 SYDVKM. V lost 4 bases and J 3 bases, leaving 7 bases between the germline ends. The CDR3 is 12 residues long. The CDR3 sequence: CASSSTGYEQYF. In DNA, the CDR3 is TGTGCCAGCAGTTCGACTGGCTACGAGCAGTACTTC. Complete variable domain (other parts from reference TRBV28 and TRBJ2-7): DVKVTQSSRYLVKRTGEKVFLECVQDMDHENMFWYRQDPGLGLRLIYFSYDVKMKEKGDIPEGYSVSREKKERFSLILESASTNQTSMYLCASSSTGYEQYFGPGTRLTVT.

J is TRBJ2-1 and V is TRBV7-9; TRBD2 might be the D (6 bases). With 1 base removed from V and 4 bases from J, the gap between germline ends came to 11 bases. The CDR3 has 15 residues. Germline V gives CDR1 SEHNR, CDR2 FQNEAQ (reference sequence). CDR3 in amino acids: CASSLVAAVYNEQFF. In nucleotides, the CDR3 is TGTGCCAGCAGCTTAGTAGCGGCGGTATACAATGAGCAGTTCTTC. Variable domain in full (rest from reference TRBV7-9 and TRBJ2-1): DTGVSQNPRHKITKRGQNVTFRCDPISEHNRLYWYRQTLGQGPEFLTYFQNEAQLEKSRLLSDRFSAERPKGSFSTLEIQRTEQGDSAMYLCASSLVAAVYNEQFFGPGTRLTVL.